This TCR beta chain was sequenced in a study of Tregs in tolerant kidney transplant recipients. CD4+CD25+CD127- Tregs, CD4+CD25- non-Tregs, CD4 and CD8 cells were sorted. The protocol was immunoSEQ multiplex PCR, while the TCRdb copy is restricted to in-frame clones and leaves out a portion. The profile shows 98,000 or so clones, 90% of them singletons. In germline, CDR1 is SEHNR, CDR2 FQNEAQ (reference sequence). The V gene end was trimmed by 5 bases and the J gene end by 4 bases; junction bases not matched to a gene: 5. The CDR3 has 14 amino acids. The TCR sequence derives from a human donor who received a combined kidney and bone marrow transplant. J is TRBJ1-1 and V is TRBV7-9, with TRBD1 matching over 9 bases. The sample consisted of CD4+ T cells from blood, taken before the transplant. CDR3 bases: TGTGCCAGCAGCCGACAGGGGGGAGGCACTGAAGCTTTCTTT. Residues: CASSRQGGGTEAFF.